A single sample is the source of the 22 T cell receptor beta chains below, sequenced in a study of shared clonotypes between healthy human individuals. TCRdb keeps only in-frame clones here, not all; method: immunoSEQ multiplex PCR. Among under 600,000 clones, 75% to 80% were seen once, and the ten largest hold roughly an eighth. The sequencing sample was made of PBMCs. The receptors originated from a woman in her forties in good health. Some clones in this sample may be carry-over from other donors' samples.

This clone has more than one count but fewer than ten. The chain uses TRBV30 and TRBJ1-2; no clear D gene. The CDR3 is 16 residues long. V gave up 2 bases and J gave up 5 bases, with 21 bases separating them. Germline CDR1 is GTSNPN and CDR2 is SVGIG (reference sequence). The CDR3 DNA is TGTGCCTGGAGTTGGATGGTGGCGGCCGCGAGTTATGGCTACACCTTC. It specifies CAWSWMVAAASYGYTF.

The CDR3 DNA reads as TGTGCCACCTGTACCCAAGGTACAGAGGATGAAGCTTTCTTT. Amino acids: CATCTQGTEDEAFF. The V call is TRBV10-3, the J call TRBJ1-1; D gene ambiguous. Germline CDR1 reads ENHRY; CDR2 reads SYGVKD. The CDR3 covers 14 residues. Trimming stripped 10 bases from V and 7 bases from J, with 22 bases between.

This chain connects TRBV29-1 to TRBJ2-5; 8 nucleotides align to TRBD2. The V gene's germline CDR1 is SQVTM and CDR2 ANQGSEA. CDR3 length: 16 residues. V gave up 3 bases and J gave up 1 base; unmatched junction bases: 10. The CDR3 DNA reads TGCAGCGTTGATGGAGTAGCGGGGAAAATCCAAGAGACCCAGTACTTC. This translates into CSVDGVAGKIQETQYF.

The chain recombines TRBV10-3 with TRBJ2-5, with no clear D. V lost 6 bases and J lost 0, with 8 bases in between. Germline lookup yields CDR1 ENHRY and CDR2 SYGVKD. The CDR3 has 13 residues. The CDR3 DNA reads TGTGCCATCAGGGAAGGGAACCAAGAGACCCAGTACTTC. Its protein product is CAIREGNQETQYF.

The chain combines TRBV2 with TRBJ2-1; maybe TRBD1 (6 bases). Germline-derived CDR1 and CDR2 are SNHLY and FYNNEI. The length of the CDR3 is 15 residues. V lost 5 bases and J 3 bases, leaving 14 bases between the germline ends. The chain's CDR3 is CASSQQGGFYNEQFF. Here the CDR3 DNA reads TGTGCCAGCAGTCAACAGGGCGGATTCTACAATGAGCAGTTCTTC.

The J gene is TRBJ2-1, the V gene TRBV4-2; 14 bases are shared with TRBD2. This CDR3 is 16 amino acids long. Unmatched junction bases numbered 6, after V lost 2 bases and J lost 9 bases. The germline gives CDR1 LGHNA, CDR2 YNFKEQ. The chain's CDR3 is CASSQPGTSGSVEQFF. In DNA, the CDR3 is TGTGCCAGCAGCCAACCCGGGACTAGCGGGAGTGTTGAGCAGTTCTTC.

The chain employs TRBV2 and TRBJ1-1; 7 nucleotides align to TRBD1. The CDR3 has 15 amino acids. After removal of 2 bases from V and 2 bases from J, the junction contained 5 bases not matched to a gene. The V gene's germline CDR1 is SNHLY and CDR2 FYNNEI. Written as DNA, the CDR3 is TGTGCCAGCAGTGAACGGGCAGGGGGAAACACTGAAGCTTTCTTT. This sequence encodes CASSERAGGNTEAFF.

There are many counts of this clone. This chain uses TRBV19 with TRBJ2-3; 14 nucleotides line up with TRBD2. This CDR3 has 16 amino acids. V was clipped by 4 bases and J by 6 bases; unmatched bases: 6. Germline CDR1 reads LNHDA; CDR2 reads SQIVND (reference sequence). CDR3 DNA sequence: TGTGCCAGTAGTACGCGACTAGCGGGAGGGCCGGATACGCAGTATTTT. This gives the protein CASSTRLAGGPDTQYF.

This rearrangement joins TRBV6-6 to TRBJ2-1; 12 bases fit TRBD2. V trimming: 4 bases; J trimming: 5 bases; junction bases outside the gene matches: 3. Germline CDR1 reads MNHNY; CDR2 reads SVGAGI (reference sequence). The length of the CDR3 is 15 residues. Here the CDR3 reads CASSSLAGGDNEQFF. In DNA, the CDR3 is TGTGCCAGCAGTTCCCTAGCGGGAGGGGACAATGAGCAGTTCTTC.

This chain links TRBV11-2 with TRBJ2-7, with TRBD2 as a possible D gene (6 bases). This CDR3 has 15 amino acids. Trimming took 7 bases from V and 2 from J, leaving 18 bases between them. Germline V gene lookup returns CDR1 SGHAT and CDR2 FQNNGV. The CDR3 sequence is CASTISTGLPYEQYF. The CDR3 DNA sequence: TGTGCCAGCACCATCTCAACGGGACTCCCCTACGAGCAGTACTTC. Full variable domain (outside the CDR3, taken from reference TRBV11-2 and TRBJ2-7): EAGVAQSPRYKIIEKRQSVAFWCNPISGHATLYWYQQILGQGPKLLIQFQNNGVVDDSQLPKDRFSAERLKGVDSTLKIQPAKLEDSAVYLCASTISTGLPYEQYFGPGTRLTVT.

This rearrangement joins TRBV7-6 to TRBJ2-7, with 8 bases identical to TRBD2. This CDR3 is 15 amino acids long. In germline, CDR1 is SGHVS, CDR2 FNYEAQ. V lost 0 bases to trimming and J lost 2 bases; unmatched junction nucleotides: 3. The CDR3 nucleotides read TGTGCCAGCAGCTTAGCGGGCGGGGGGCCCTACGAGCAGTACTTC. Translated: CASSLAGGGPYEQYF.

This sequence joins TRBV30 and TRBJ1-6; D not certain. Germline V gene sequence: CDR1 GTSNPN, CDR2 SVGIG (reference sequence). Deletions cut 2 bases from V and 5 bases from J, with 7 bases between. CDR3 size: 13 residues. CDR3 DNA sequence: TGTGCCTGGAGTCCAGGTGATAATTCACCCCTCCACTTT. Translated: CAWSPGDNSPLHF.

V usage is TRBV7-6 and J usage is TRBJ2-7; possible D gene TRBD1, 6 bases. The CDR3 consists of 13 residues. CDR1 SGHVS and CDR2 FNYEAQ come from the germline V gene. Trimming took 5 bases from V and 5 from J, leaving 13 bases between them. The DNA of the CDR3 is TGTGCCAGCAGCGTAACCGAGGGGGACGAGCAGTACTTC. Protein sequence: CASSVTEGDEQYF.

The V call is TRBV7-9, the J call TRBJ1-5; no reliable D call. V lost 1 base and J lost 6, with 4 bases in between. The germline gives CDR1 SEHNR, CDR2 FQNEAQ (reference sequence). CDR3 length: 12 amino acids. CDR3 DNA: TGTGCCAGCAGCTTAGATATTCAGCCCCAGCATTTT. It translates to CASSLDIQPQHF. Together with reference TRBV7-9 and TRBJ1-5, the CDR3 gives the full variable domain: DTGVSQNPRHKITKRGQNVTFRCDPISEHNRLYWYRQTLGQGPEFLTYFQNEAQLEKSRLLSDRFSAERPKGSFSTLEIQRTEQGDSAMYLCASSLDIQPQHFGDGTRLSIL.

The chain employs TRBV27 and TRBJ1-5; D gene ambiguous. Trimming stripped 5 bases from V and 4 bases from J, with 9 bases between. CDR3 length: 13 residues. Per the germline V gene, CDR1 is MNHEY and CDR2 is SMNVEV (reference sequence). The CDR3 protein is CASSRRRNQPQHF. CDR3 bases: TGTGCCAGCAGTCGGCGGCGAAATCAGCCCCAGCATTTT.

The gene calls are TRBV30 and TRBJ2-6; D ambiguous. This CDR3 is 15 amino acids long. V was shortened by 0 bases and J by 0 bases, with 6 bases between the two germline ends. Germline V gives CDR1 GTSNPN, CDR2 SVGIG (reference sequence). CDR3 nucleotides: TGTGCCTGGAGTGTAGGGCCCTCTGGGGCCAACGTCCTGACTTTC. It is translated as CAWSVGPSGANVLTF. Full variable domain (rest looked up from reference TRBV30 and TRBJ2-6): SQTIHQWPATLVQPVGSPLSLECTVEGTSNPNLYWYRQAAGRGLQLLFYSVGIGQISSEVPQNLSASRPQDRQFILSSKKLLLSDSGFYLCAWSVGPSGANVLTFGAGSRLTVL.

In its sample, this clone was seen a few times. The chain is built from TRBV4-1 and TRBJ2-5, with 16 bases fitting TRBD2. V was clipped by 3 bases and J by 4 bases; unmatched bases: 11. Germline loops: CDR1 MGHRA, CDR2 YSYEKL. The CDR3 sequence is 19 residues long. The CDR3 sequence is CASSHPGLAGGPGRETQYF. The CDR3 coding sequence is TGCGCCAGCAGCCATCCGGGACTAGCGGGAGGGCCGGGTAGAGAGACCCAGTACTTC.

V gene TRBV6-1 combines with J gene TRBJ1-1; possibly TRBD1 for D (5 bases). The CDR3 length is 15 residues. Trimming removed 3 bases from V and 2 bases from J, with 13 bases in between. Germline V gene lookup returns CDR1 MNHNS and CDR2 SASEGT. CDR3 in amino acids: CASSEMDTINTEAFF. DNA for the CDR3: TGTGCCAGCAGTGAGATGGACACGATAAACACTGAAGCTTTCTTT.

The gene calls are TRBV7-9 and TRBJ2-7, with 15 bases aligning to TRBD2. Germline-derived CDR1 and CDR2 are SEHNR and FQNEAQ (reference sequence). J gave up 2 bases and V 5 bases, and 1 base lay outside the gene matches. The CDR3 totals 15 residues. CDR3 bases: TGTGCCAGCAGCGGGACTAGCGGGAGGCCCTACGAGCAGTACTTC. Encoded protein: CASSGTSGRPYEQYF.

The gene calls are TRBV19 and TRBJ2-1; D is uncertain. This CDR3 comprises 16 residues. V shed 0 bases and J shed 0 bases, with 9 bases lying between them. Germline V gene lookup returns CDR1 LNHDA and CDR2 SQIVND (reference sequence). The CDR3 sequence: CASSIDLSSSYNEQFF. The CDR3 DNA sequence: TGTGCCAGTAGTATAGATCTATCCAGCTCCTACAATGAGCAGTTCTTC.

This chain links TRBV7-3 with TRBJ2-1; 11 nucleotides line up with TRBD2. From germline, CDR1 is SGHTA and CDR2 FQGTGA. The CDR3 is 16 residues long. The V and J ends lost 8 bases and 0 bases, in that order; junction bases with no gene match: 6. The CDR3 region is CASGSGRDSSYNEQFF. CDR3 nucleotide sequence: TGTGCCAGCGGTAGCGGGAGGGATAGCTCCTACAATGAGCAGTTCTTC.

The CDR3 sequence is CASSLSRTVNEAFF. CDR3 DNA: TGTGCCAGCAGCTTGTCTCGGACAGTTAATGAAGCTTTCTTT. The chain carries TRBV7-8 and TRBJ1-1; possibly TRBD1 for D (6 bases). The CDR3 loop spans 14 amino acids. Trimming stripped 3 bases from V and 7 bases from J, with 15 bases between. Germline V gene lookup returns CDR1 SGHVS and CDR2 FQNEAQ.